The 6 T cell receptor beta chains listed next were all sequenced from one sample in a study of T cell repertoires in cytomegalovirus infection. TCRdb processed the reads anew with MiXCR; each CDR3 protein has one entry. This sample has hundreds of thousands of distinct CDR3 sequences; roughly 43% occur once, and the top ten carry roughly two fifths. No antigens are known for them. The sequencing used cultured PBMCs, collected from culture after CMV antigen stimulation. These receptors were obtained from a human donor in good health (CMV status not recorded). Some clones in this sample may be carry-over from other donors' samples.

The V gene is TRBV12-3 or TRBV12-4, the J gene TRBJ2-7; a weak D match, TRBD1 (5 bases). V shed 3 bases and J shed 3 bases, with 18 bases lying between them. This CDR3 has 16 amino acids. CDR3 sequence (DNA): TGTGCCAGCAGTTTCAGTTGGGGCAGTGGGCTCTACGAGCAGTACTTC. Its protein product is CASSFSWGSGLYEQYF.

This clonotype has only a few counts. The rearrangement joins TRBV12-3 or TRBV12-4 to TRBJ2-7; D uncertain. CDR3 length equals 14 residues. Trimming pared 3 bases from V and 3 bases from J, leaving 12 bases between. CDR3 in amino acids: CASSFSGRFYEQYF. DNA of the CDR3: TGTGCCAGCAGTTTTTCGGGCAGATTCTACGAGCAGTACTTC.

The CDR3 region is CASSLGQTLNNEQFF. In DNA, the CDR3 is TGTGCCAGCAGCTTAGGACAGACGCTTAACAATGAGCAGTTCTTC. The chain combines TRBV13 with TRBJ2-1; D ambiguous. Between the trimmed V and J ends, which lost 0 bases and 5 bases, there was a span of 11 bases. Per germline, CDR1 PRHDT and CDR2 FYEKMQ (reference sequence). The CDR3 has 15 amino acids.

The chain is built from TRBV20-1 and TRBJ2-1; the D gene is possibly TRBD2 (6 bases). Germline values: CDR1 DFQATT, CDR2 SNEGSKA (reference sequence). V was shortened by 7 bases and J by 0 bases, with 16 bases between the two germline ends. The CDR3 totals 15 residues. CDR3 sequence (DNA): TGCAGTGGGAAGGGACTCCTAAGCTCCTACAATGAGCAGTTCTTC. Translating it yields CSGKGLLSSYNEQFF.

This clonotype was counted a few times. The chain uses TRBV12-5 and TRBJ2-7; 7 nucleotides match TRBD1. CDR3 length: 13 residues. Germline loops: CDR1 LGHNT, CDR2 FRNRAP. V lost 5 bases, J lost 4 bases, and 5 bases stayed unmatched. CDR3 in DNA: TGTGCTAGTGGTACCGGGACAGAGTACGAGCAGTACTTC. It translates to CASGTGTEYEQYF.

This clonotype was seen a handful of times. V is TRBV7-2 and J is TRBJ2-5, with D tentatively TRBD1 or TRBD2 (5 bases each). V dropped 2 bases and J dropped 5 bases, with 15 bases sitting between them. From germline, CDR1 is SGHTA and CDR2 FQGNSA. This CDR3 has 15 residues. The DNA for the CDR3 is TGTGCCAGCAGCTTAATGGGACCGAGGTGGGAGACCCAGTACTTC. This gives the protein CASSLMGPRWETQYF.